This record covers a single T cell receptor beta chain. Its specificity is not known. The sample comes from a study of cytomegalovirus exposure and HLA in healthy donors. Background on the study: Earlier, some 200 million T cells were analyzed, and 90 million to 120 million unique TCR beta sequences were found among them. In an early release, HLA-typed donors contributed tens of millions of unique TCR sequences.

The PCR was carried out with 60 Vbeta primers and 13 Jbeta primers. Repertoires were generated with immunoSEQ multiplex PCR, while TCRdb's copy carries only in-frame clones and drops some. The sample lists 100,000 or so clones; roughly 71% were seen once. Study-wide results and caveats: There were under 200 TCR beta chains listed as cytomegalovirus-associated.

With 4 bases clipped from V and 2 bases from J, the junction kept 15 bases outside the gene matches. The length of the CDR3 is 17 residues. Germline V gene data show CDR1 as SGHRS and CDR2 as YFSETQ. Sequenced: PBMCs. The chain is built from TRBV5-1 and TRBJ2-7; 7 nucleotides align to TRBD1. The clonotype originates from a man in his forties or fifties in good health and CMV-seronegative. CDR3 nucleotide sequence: TGCGCCAGCAGCGTGAGATGGCCGCGACAGGGTACCTACGAGCAGTACTTC. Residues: CASSVRWPRQGTYEQYF.